The entry that follows covers one T cell receptor (beta chain) sequence. Its antigen is still unknown. Sequence at one end of the junction differs from germline and may be a read error. TCR beta CDR3 regions were amplified from RNA transcripts. For the first round of RT-PCR on the TCR CDR3, the HTBI primer set was used together with the Qiagen OneStep RT-PCR kit. Libraries were constructed in a second round of multiplex PCR, after which size selection and purification were carried out. Sequencing of the libraries was done on an Illumina HiSeq2000 using paired-end 100 bp reads. In the paper's pipeline: Raw data were processed with SOAPnuke, discarding reads with adapters, uncalled bases, mean Phred below 15, or no exact constant-primer or identifier match. High-quality paired reads were merged using COPE v1.2.5, and each unique nucleotide sequence was defined as a clonotype. MiTCR v1.1 was used to align the clonotypes against IMGT TRBV, TRBD and TRBJ reference segments. The analysis was restricted to V-J combinations with a frequency above 0.0001, which together covered 99% to 99.2% of the repertoires. The TCS score was defined as F50 (clonal expansion) divided by E x V (chaos), with BLOSUM62-based TCRdist calculated between CDR3 peptides within each V-J. Welch's t-statistics and random forest reduced fewer than 600 V-J features to 10 to 15, which were used in a naive Bayes classifier (R e1071). TCRdb trimmed the raw reads at Q25, called clones with MiXCR and kept productive beta chains. Rows with a matching CDR3 protein are joined into one entry that keeps the most common DNA and genes. The V and J calls and clone size are TCRdb's, not the authors'. A total of approximately 400,000 distinct CDR3 sequences appear in this sample, roughly 14% of them only once. Of the sample, around a fifth is held by the ten largest clones.

CDR1 MDHEN and CDR2 SYDVKM were looked up in the germline V gene. From cysteine to phenylalanine, the CDR3 is 14 amino acids long. The sequence is cut down to CDR3 DNA, 42 bases in frame from base 1. The entry originates in a study of T cells in Graves' hyperthyroidism and ophthalmopathy (dated by TCRdb to between 2018 and 2021). Describing the broader study: Peripheral blood was collected at initial diagnosis, before any treatment. To identify distinguishing TCR V-J signatures, a discovery cohort of about 100 patients was used, comprising 43 with Graves' ophthalmopathy and some 60 with stable Graves' hyperthyroidism. Whether ophthalmopathy could be predicted prospectively was tested in an independent validation cohort made up of about 20 hyperthyroidism patients plus 17 patients who later progressed to ophthalmopathy. For training and testing, the 100 patients in the discovery cohort were randomly divided in a 7:3 ratio. The study also compared thyroid tissue and blood T-cell repertoires from more than five Graves' hyperthyroidism patients. Following sampling, methimazole starting at 30 mg daily was given to hyperthyroidism patients, and high-dose intravenous methylprednisolone was given to ophthalmopathy patients. The paper reports TCR Vbeta CDR3 sequencing of roughly 140 peripheral blood samples: under 45 ophthalmopathy, fewer than 85 hyperthyroidism and approximately 17 progressor patients.

On the study overall, not on this receptor specifically: Most expanded thyroid clonotypes (frequency above 0.001) were also detected in blood, suggesting blood repertoires may reflect thyroid immune responses. No statistical method was used to set the sample size in advance, and investigators knew the group allocation. During validation, the model predicted progression to ophthalmopathy a median of roughly six months ahead of onset, with almost 71% sensitivity and 72% to 80% specificity. A 13 V-J signature model separated ophthalmopathy from stable hyperthyroidism, with approximately 86% sensitivity and about 81% specificity in cross-validation and 80%/75% in testing.

Ophthalmopathy patients had moderately to severely active disease, with a Clinical Activity Score of 3 or more, a NOSPECS grade of 4 or more, and a disease duration of less than 3 months. Exclusion was applied to patients with uncontrolled infections, other autoimmune diseases, pregnancy or lactation. Diagnoses were established on the basis of clinical symptoms, serum thyroxine and TRAb, thyroid ultrasound, and orbital computed tomography. PBMCs were isolated from 10 ml of fresh peripheral blood by Ficoll-Paque density gradient centrifugation. Trizol reagent was used to extract total RNA, and RNA quality was then checked on an Agilent 2100 Bioanalyzer.

The sequence was obtained from a woman in her 30s with Graves' ophthalmopathy. The sequence is built from TRBV28 and TRBJ1-2, and TRBD1 matches 8 of the central bases. Sequences were obtained from blood. The base sequence is TGTGCCAGCATCAAAACCGGGACAGGCTATGACTACACCTTC. Translated, it reads CASIKTGTGYDYTF.